This entry lists 7 T cell receptor beta chains sequenced from one sample in a study of cytomegalovirus exposure and HLA in healthy donors. Use of 60 Vbeta and 13 Jbeta primers characterized the PCR. The repertoire was sequenced with immunoSEQ multiplex PCR; TCRdb's copy has only in-frame clones and lacks some. The sample includes about 96,000 clones, around 74% of them seen just once. The sequenced sample consisted of PBMCs. These receptors all stem from a female donor in good health and CMV-seropositive.

The chain carries TRBV7-2 and TRBJ2-7; a weak D match, TRBD2 (6 bases). The CDR3 contains 13 residues. V lost 5 bases, J lost 1 base, and 9 bases lay in between. Germline V gene sequence: CDR1 SGHTA, CDR2 FQGNSA. The DNA for the CDR3 is TGTGCCAGCAGCCCGGGACTGTCCTACGAGCAGTACTTC. It translates to CASSPGLSYEQYF. The full variable domain, rest sourced from reference TRBV7-2 and TRBJ2-7, is GAGVSQSPSNKVTEKGKDVELRCDPISGHTALYWYRQSLGQGLEFLIYFQGNSAPDKSGLPSDRFSAERTGGSVSTLTIQRTQQEDSAVYLCASSPGLSYEQYFGPGTRLTVT.

The chain joins TRBV27 to TRBJ2-1; possibly TRBD1 for D (6 bases). This CDR3 has 13 residues. The germline CDR1 and CDR2 sequences are MNHEY and SMNVEV (reference sequence). The germline V and J ends were trimmed by 2 bases and 9 bases, with 11 bases remaining between them. The CDR3 DNA reads as TGTGCCAGCAGTTTAATCTACAGGGCTGAGCAGTTCTTC. This gives the protein CASSLIYRAEQFF.

The J gene is TRBJ1-2, the V gene TRBV7-2; TRBD1 aligns across 10 bases. The CDR3 spans 17 residues. V gave up 4 bases and J gave up 8 bases; unmatched junction bases: 16. CDR1 is SGHTA, CDR2 FQGNSA, per germline. The CDR3 here is CASSYILPGTGAKGYTF. The CDR3 region has the DNA TGTGCCAGCAGCTACATCCTACCCGGGACAGGGGCGAAGGGCTACACCTTC.

The chain couples TRBV29-1 to TRBJ2-1; possibly TRBD2 for D (5 bases). The V gene's germline CDR1 is SQVTM and CDR2 ANQGSEA. There are 14 residues in the CDR3. The ends were cut back, 6 bases at V and 3 bases at J, with 15 bases in the middle. This CDR3 is CSVGVEALYNEQFF. The CDR3 coding sequence is TGCAGCGTCGGAGTGGAGGCCCTCTACAATGAGCAGTTCTTC.

V is TRBV4-1 and J is TRBJ2-7; TRBD1 agrees at 9 bases. Trimming cost V 3 bases and J 1 base; bases outside gene matches: 7. CDR3 length: 16 amino acids. The germline gives CDR1 MGHRA, CDR2 YSYEKL. The CDR3 nucleotides read TGCGCCAGCAGCCACCCTTCCGGGACAGGGTCCTACGAGCAGTACTTC. Protein: CASSHPSGTGSYEQYF.

The chain joins TRBV4-2 to TRBJ1-6, with 7 bases identical to TRBD1. With V trimmed by 0 bases and J by 10 bases, 9 bases remained unmatched. This CDR3 has 16 amino acids. Germline CDR1 LGHNA, CDR2 YNFKEQ. The CDR3 loop reads CASSQDPGQRMSPLHF. The CDR3 nucleotides read TGTGCCAGCAGCCAAGATCCGGGACAGCGGATGTCACCCCTCCACTTT.

This clone has just one count. V usage is TRBV2 and J usage is TRBJ1-6; 7 bases agree with TRBD1. The V gene end was trimmed by 8 bases and the J gene end by 5 bases; junction bases not matched to a gene: 12. Germline CDR1 and CDR2: SNHLY and FYNNEI. There are 16 residues in the CDR3. This CDR3 reads CASRFEGARDNSPLHF. The CDR3 DNA sequence: TGTGCCAGCCGCTTCGAGGGGGCAAGGGATAATTCACCCCTCCACTTT.